This passage covers 12 T cell receptor beta chains from one sample sequenced in a study of blood T cell repertoires in COVID-19. Clones were read by immunoSEQ multiplex PCR, and TCRdb kept only the in-frame ones, dropping some. The table includes fewer than 80,000 clones, roughly 92% detected once. Sequenced sample: peripheral blood. These receptor sequences come from a human donor in a cohort sampled during active COVID-19.

The chain has TRBV11-2 and TRBJ2-3; TRBD1 agrees at 8 bases. V was clipped by 5 bases and J by 2 bases; unmatched bases: 6. CDR3 length equals 15 residues. Germline V lookup: CDR1 SGHAT, CDR2 FQNNGV. The CDR3 region is CASSPRTGSTDTQYF. The CDR3 DNA reads TGTGCCAGCAGCCCCCGGACAGGGTCCACAGATACGCAGTATTTT.

This rearrangement joins TRBV5-6 to TRBJ2-5; 14 bases map to TRBD2. The CDR3 is 15 amino acids. V was clipped by 4 bases and J by 6 bases; unmatched bases: 5. Per the germline V gene, CDR1 is SGHDT and CDR2 is YYEEEE. Written as DNA, the CDR3 is TGTGCCAGCAGCCCCGGGACTAGCGGGAGTAAGACCCAGTACTTC. Protein product: CASSPGTSGSKTQYF.

J is TRBJ1-2 and V is TRBV6-5; D is ambiguous. Germline V gives CDR1 MNHEY, CDR2 SVGAGI. The CDR3 is 14 residues long. Trimming removed 6 bases from V and 4 bases from J, with 15 bases in between. Here the CDR3 reads CASRSDRRAYGYTF. DNA for the CDR3: TGTGCCAGCAGAAGCGACCGCCGCGCCTATGGCTACACCTTC.

The rearrangement joins TRBV2 to TRBJ1-1; a weak D match, TRBD1 (6 bases). Germline V lookup: CDR1 SNHLY, CDR2 FYNNEI. Trimming removed 10 bases from V and 11 bases from J, with 20 bases in between. The CDR3 is made up of 12 amino acids. CDR3 sequence: CAIYRDGVEAFF. The CDR3 region has the DNA TGTGCCATCTACAGGGATGGGGTTGAGGCTTTCTTT.

V is TRBV18 and J is TRBJ2-1; TRBD2 matches 7 bases. CDR3 length equals 16 residues. From germline, CDR1 is KGHSH and CDR2 LQKENI. The trim removed 6 bases at V and 7 bases at J, leaving 15 bases unmatched. As DNA, the CDR3 is TGTGCCAGCTCCACCCAGGGAGGACTAGTTCAAAATGAGCAGTTCTTC. It specifies CASSTQGGLVQNEQFF.

The CDR3 coding sequence is TGCAGCGTTGTTACAGGGGTTACCTACGAGCAGTACTTC. Protein: CSVVTGVTYEQYF. The chain carries TRBV29-1 and TRBJ2-7, with 7 bases matching TRBD1. The germline V gene encodes CDR1 SQVTM and CDR2 ANQGSEA. The CDR3 is 13 amino acids. The J segment lost 2 bases and the V segment lost 4 bases, leaving 5 bases of the junction unmatched.

The chain couples TRBV2 to TRBJ1-5; D unresolved. V was pared by 5 bases and J by 9 bases, with 17 bases between. From germline, CDR1 is SNHLY and CDR2 FYNNEI. This CDR3 has 14 residues. The CDR3 bases are TGTGCCAGCAGTTATTCCCGGGCCGGGAGGCCCCAGCATTTT. Protein sequence: CASSYSRAGRPQHF.

This chain uses TRBV4-2 with TRBJ2-3, with 10 bases matching TRBD2. This CDR3 is 17 amino acids long. The germline CDR1 and CDR2 sequences are LGHNA and YNFKEQ. V dropped 2 bases and J dropped 0; count of bases not matched to a gene: 5. The CDR3 DNA reads as TGTGCCAGCAGCCAATCCAGGACTAGCGGAAGCACAGATACGCAGTATTTT. Its translation is CASSQSRTSGSTDTQYF.

The chain uses TRBV27 and TRBJ2-6, with D perhaps TRBD2 (5 bases). Germline V gene lookup returns CDR1 MNHEY and CDR2 SMNVEV (reference sequence). The CDR3 runs to 16 residues. Trimming took 10 bases from V and 0 from J, leaving 16 bases between them. The DNA for the CDR3 is TGTGCCACCCACGTAGGAGGCCCCTCTGGGGCCAACGTCCTGACTTTC. Translating it yields CATHVGGPSGANVLTF.

V usage is TRBV7-9 and J usage is TRBJ1-2; the D gene is possibly TRBD1 (5 bases). Germline V gives CDR1 SEHNR, CDR2 FQNEAQ (reference sequence). The CDR3 runs to 14 residues. Trimming shortened V by 7 bases and J by 2 bases, and 14 bases separated the two germline ends. The CDR3 DNA sequence: TGTGCCAGCACGGCACAGGCGACCAACTATGGCTACACCTTC. It encodes CASTAQATNYGYTF.

This chain connects TRBV28 to TRBJ1-5; D uncertain. The germline V gene encodes CDR1 MDHEN and CDR2 SYDVKM. V was shortened by 6 bases and J by 5 bases, with 11 bases between the two germline ends. This CDR3 comprises 13 residues. The CDR3 DNA reads TGTGCCAGCAGCCTAGGAGGGCATCAGCCCCAGCATTTT. As protein: CASSLGGHQPQHF.

V is TRBV30 and J is TRBJ1-5; TRBD1 is a possible D gene (5 bases). From germline, CDR1 is GTSNPN and CDR2 SVGIG (reference sequence). This CDR3 has 11 residues. V lost 2 bases and J 7 bases, leaving 6 bases between the germline ends. The DNA for the CDR3 is TGTGCCTGGAGTAAGGGGCAGCCCCAGCATTTT. Protein sequence: CAWSKGQPQHF.